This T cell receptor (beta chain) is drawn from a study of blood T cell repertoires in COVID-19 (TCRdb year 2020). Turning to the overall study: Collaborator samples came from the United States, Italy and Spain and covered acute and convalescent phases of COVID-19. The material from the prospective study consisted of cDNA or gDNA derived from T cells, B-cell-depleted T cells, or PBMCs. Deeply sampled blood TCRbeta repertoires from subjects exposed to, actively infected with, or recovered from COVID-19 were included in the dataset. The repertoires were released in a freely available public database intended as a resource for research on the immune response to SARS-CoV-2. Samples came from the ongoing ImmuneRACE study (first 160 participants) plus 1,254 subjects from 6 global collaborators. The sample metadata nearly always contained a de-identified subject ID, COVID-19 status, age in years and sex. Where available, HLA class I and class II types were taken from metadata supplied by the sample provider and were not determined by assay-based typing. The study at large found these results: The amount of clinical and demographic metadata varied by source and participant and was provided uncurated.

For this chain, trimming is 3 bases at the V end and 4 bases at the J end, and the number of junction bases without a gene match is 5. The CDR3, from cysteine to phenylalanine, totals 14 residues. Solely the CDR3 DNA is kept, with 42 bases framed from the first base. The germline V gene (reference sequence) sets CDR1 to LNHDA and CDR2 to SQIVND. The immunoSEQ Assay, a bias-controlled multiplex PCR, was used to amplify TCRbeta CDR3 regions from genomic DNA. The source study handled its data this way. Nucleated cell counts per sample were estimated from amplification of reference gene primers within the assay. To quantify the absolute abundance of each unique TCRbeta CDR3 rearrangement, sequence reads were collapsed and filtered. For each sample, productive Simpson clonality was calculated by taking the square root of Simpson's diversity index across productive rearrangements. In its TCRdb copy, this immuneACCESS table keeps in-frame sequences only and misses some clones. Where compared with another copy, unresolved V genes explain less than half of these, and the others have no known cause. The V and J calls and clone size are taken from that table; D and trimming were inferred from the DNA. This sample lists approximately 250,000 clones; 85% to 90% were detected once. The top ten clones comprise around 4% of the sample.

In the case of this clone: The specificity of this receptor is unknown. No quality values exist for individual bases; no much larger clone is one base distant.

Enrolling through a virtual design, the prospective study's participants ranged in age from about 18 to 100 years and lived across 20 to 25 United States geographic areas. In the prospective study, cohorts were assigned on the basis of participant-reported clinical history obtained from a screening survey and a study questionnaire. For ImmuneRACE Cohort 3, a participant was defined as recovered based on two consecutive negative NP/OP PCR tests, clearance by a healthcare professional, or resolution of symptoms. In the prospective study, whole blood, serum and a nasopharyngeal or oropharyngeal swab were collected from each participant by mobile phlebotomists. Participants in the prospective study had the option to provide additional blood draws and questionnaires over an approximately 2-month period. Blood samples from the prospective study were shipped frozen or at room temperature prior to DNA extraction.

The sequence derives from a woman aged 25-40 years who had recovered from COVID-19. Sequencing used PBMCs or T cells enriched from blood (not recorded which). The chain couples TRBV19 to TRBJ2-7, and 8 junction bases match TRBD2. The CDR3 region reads CASSMVSSGYEQYF. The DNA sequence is TGTGCCAGTAGTATGGTATCTAGCGGGTACGAGCAGTACTTC.